The 8 T cell receptor beta chains reported below all come from one sample, sequenced in a study of sequential checkpoint blockade in melanoma. Assay: immunoSEQ multiplex PCR; the TCRdb copy retains only in-frame clones and omits some. The sample holds about 40,000 clones; more than 80% are singletons and the top ten take around 10%. Specified treatment: randomized to nivolumab then ipilimumab (arm A) or the reverse (arm B). Here the sequenced sample was CD8+ T cells sorted from blood (inferred from file names), taken from a patient given nivolumab and ipilimumab in sequence. The source of these receptors is a human donor with melanoma.

This clone was found a few times. The gene calls are TRBV7-3 and TRBJ2-1; D is possibly TRBD2 (5 bases). This CDR3 is built from 13 residues. Trimming removed 3 bases from V and 5 bases from J, with 8 bases in between. CDR1 SGHTA and CDR2 FQGTGA come from the germline V gene. The CDR3 sequence is CASSFDYDNEQFF. CDR3 nucleotides: TGTGCCAGCAGCTTCGACTACGACAATGAGCAGTTCTTC.

This clone appeared a single time. This chain connects TRBV6-5 to TRBJ2-2, with D uncertain. V was pared by 2 bases and J by 1 base, with 5 bases between. Germline CDR1 MNHEY, CDR2 SVGAGI. The CDR3 sequence is 14 residues long. CDR3 amino acids: CASSYGKNTGELFF. CDR3 bases: TGTGCCAGCAGTTACGGCAAGAACACCGGGGAGCTGTTTTTT.

This clone was observed a single time. The chain combines TRBV27 with TRBJ2-1; D may be TRBD2 (5 bases). V was shortened by 3 bases and J by 8 bases, with 14 bases between the two germline ends. The germline V gene has CDR1 MNHEY and CDR2 SMNVEV (reference sequence). The CDR3 sequence is 14 residues long. CDR3 protein: CASSFGVRWDEQFF. As DNA, the CDR3 is TGTGCCAGCAGTTTCGGGGTCAGGTGGGATGAGCAGTTCTTC.

The chain uses TRBV29-1 and TRBJ1-1, with a weak D call TRBD1 (5 bases). V lost 6 bases and J lost 5, with 10 bases in between. The CDR3 has 11 amino acids. Germline CDR1 reads SQVTM; CDR2 reads ANQGSEA. The CDR3 DNA is TGCAGCGTGGGGGGGTGGACTGAAGCTTTCTTT. This encodes CSVGGWTEAFF.

The V call is TRBV9, the J call TRBJ2-1; 7 nucleotides match TRBD2. Trimming at V came to 7 bases and at J to 7 bases, leaving 17 bases not matched to a gene. CDR1 SGDLS and CDR2 YYNGEE come from the germline V gene. CDR3 size: 16 residues. This CDR3 reads CASGSGALQFRNEQFF. CDR3 nucleotide sequence: TGTGCCAGCGGAAGCGGGGCCCTCCAATTCAGGAATGAGCAGTTCTTC.

The V and J genes are TRBV7-8 and TRBJ2-3, with 12 bases matching TRBD2. V was pared by 5 bases and J by 0 bases, with 3 bases of the junction left unmatched. The V gene's germline CDR1 is SGHVS and CDR2 FQNEAQ. The CDR3 sequence is 16 residues long. Here the CDR3 reads CASSPTSGRSTDTQYF. CDR3 DNA: TGTGCCAGCAGCCCTACTAGCGGGAGGAGCACAGATACGCAGTATTTT.

The chain joins TRBV6-6 to TRBJ2-7; D ambiguous. The ends were cut back, 0 bases at V and 5 bases at J, with 17 bases in the middle. CDR1 is MNHNY and CDR2 is SVGAGI in the germline V gene (reference sequence). The CDR3 loop spans 16 amino acids. CDR3 region: CASSYSTRQSLNEQYV. The CDR3 bases are TGTGCCAGCAGTTACTCGACACGACAATCCCTAAACGAGCAGTACGTC.

In DNA, the CDR3 is TGTGCCAGCAGCCCAGACAGGGGGCGAAACACCGGGGAGCTGTTTTTT. It encodes CASSPDRGRNTGELFF. The chain combines TRBV7-9 with TRBJ2-2, with 10 positions matching TRBD1. V was clipped by 5 bases and J by 2 bases; unmatched bases: 5. In germline, CDR1 is SEHNR, CDR2 FQNEAQ (reference sequence). The CDR3 sequence is 16 residues long.